This section outlines one T cell receptor (beta chain) sequence together with its context. Its antigen remains unknown. The data originate from a study of blood T cells in healthy people across ages. General observations from the study: Compared with aged donors, long-lived donors showed fewer expanded clones, suggesting selection. Per million T cells, the diversity of TCR beta decreased roughly linearly as age advanced.

A second PCR of roughly 7 to 11 cycles used a sample-barcoded 5' primer and a J-beta primer mix. The template-switch adaptor was a 5' adaptor with 12 random nucleotides. It tagged each cDNA molecule. TCRdb recomputed calls from the 5' RACE reads with MiXCR, one row per CDR3 protein. This sample has about 1,400,000 distinct CDR3 sequences, with roughly 64% found just once. CDR1 and CDR2 (germline): SGHTA, FQGNSA. This CDR3 has 15 amino acids. Trimming removed 5 bases from V and 2 bases from J; junction bases left unmatched: 6. This TCR was recovered from a man between 18 and 29 years old in good health. The sequencing sample was made of blood. The V gene is TRBV7-2, the J gene TRBJ2-7; 10 positions match TRBD1. This chain's CDR3 is CASSTGTGAAYEQYF. CDR3 nucleotides: TGTGCCAGCAGCACAGGGACAGGGGCCGCCTACGAGCAGTACTTC.